This T cell receptor (beta chain) appears in the sequencing data of a study of T cell changes during pregnancy in multiple sclerosis. Using immunoSEQ multiplex PCR, the repertoire was profiled, and TCRdb retains in-frame clones only, with some absent. In the table there are under 40,000 clones, under 95% of which are singletons. This CDR3 spans 18 amino acids. The sample consisted of peripheral blood, taken in the second trimester of pregnancy. The rearrangement links TRBV21-1 to TRBJ1-4; the DNA was not compared with TRBD1, the D call given in the table. TRBV21-1 is a known pseudogene. The sequence was collected from a female donor in good health, enrolled as a control in a pregnancy study. The CDR3 is CASSKALRGWATNEKLFF. The DNA for the CDR3 is TGTGCCAGCAGCAAAGCATTAAGGGGGTGGGCAACTAATGAAAAACTGTTTTTT.